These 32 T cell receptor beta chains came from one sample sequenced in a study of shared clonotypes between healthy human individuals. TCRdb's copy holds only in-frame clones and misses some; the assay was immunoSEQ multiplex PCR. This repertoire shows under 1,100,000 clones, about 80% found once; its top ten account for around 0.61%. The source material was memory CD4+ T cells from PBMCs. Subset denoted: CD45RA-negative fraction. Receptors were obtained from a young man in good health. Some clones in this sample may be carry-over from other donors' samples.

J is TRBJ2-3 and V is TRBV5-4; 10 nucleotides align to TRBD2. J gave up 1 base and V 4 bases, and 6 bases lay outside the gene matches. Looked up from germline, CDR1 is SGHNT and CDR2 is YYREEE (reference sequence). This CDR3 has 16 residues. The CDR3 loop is CASSMGLAPRTDTQYF. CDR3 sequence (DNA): TGTGCCAGCAGCATGGGACTAGCGCCCCGCACAGATACGCAGTATTTT.

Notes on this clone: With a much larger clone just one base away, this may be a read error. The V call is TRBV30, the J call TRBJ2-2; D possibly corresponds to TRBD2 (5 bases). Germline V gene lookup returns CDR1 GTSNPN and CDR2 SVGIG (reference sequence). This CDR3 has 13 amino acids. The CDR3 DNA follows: TGTGCCTGGAGTTACCAGTACACCGGGGAGCCGTTTTTT. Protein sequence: CAWSYQYTGEPFF.

CDR3 sequence reads: CASSLVAGGNYEQYF. CDR3 nucleotides: TGTGCCAGCAGCTTAGTAGCGGGAGGAAACTACGAGCAGTACTTC. J is TRBJ2-7 and V is TRBV11-2; 10 nucleotides line up with TRBD2. This CDR3 spans 15 amino acids. V dropped 1 base and J dropped 3; count of bases not matched to a gene: 3. The V gene's germline CDR1 is SGHAT and CDR2 FQNNGV.

The CDR3 is CASSWTGGKDQPQHF. DNA of the CDR3: TGTGCCAGCAGTTGGACAGGGGGAAAGGATCAGCCCCAGCATTTT. This chain links TRBV28 with TRBJ1-5; TRBD1 matches at 10 bases. Germline V gene sequence: CDR1 MDHEN, CDR2 SYDVKM. The CDR3 spans 15 residues. V trimming: 4 bases; J trimming: 5 bases; junction bases outside the gene matches: 5.

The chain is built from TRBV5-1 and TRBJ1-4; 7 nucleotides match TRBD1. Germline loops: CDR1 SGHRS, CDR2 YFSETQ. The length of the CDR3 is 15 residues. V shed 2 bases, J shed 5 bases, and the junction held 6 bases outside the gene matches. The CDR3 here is CASSFEGTANEKLFF. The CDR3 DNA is TGCGCCAGCAGCTTTGAGGGGACAGCGAATGAAAAACTGTTTTTT.

CDR3 coding DNA: TGTGCCAGCAGCGTAGATGTTTACACCGGGGAGCTGTTTTTT. Translation: CASSVDVYTGELFF. The V call is TRBV9, the J call TRBJ2-2; D is undetermined. CDR1 and CDR2 (germline): SGDLS, YYNGEE. The V end lost 0 bases, the J end lost 3 bases, and 6 bases lay between the germline ends. The CDR3 extends over 14 amino acids.

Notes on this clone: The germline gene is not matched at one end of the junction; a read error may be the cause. CDR3 DNA: TGTGCCAGCTCTCCCCCCGGGACAGCTAAATATGGCTACACCTTC. Translating it yields CASSPPGTAKYGYTF. J is TRBJ1-2 and V is TRBV27, with 7 bases identical to TRBD1. From germline, CDR1 is MNHEY and CDR2 SMNVEV (reference sequence). This CDR3 is built from 15 residues.

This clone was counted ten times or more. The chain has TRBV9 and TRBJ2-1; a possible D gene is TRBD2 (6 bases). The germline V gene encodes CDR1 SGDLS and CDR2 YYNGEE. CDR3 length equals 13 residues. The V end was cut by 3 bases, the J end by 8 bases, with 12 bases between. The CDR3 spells CASSAQRGDEQFF. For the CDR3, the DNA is TGTGCCAGCAGCGCCCAACGCGGGGATGAGCAGTTCTTC.

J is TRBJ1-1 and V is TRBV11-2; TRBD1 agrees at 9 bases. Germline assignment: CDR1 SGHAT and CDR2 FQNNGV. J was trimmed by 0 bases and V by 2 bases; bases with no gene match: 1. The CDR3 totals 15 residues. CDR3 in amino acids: CASSLRQGVNTEAFF. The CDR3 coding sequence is TGTGCCAGCAGCTTAAGACAGGGGGTGAACACTGAAGCTTTCTTT.

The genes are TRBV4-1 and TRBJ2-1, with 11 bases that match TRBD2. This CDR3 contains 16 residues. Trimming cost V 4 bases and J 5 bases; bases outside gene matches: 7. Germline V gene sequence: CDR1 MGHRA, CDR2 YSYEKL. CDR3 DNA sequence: TGCGCCAGCAGCCCGTGGGGACTAGCGGCCCACAATGAGCAGTTCTTC. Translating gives CASSPWGLAAHNEQFF.

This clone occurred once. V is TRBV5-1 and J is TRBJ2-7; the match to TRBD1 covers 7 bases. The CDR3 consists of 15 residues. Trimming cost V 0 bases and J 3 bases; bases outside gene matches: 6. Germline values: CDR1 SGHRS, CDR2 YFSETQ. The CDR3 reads CASSLAAGGYYEQYF. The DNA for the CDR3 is TGCGCCAGCAGCTTGGCGGCAGGGGGTTACTACGAGCAGTACTTC. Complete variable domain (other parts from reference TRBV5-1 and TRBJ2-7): KAGVTQTPRYLIKTRGQQVTLSCSPISGHRSVSWYQQTPGQGLQFLFEYFSETQRNKGNFPGRFSGRQFSNSRSEMNVSTLELGDSALYLCASSLAAGGYYEQYFGPGTRLTVT.

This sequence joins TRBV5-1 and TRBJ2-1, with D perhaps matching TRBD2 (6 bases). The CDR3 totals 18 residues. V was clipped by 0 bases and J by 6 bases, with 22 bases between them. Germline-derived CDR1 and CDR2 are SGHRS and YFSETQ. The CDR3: CASSLERSRLVLRNEQFF. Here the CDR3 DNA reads TGCGCCAGCAGCTTGGAAAGGAGTCGACTAGTACTACGCAATGAGCAGTTCTTC.

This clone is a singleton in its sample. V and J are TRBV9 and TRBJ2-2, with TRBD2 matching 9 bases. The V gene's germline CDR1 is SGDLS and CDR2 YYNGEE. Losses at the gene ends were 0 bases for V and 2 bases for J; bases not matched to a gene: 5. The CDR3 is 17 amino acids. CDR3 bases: TGTGCCAGCAGCGTAGGCGGGAGGGCCTTAAACACCGGGGAGCTGTTTTTT. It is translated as CASSVGGRALNTGELFF.

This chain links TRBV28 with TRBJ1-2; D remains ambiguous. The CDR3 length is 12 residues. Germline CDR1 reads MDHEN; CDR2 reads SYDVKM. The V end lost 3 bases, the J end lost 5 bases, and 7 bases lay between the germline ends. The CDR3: CASSFNRYGYTF. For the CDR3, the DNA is TGTGCCAGCAGTTTTAATAGATATGGCTACACCTTC.

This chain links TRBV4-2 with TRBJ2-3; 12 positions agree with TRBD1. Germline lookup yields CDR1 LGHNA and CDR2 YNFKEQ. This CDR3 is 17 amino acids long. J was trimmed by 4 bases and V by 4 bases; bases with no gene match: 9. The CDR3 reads CASSPSGTGGVADTQYF. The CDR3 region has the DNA TGTGCCAGCAGCCCGTCCGGGACAGGGGGCGTCGCAGATACGCAGTATTTT.

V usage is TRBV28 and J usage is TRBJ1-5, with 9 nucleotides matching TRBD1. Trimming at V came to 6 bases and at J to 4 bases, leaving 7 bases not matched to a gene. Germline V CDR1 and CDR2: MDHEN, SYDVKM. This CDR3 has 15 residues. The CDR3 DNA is TGTGCCAGCAGAGAGAGTGGGACAGGGAATCAGCCCCAGCATTTT. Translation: CASRESGTGNQPQHF.

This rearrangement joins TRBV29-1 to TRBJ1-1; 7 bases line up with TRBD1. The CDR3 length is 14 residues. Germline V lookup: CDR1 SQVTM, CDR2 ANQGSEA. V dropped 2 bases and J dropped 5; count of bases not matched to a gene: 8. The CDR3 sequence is CSVETRTGVTEAFF. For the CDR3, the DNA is TGCAGCGTTGAAACTAGAACAGGGGTTACTGAAGCTTTCTTT.

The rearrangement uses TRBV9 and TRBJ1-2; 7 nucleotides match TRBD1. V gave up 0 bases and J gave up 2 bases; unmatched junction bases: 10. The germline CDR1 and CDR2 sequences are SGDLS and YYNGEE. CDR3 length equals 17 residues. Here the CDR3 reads CASSVDRGLPQNYGYTF. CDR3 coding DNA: TGTGCCAGCAGCGTAGACAGGGGACTTCCCCAGAACTATGGCTACACCTTC.

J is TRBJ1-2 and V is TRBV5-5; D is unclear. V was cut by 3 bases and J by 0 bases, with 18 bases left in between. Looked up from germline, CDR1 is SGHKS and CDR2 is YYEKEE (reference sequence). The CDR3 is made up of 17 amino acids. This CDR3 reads CASSSGRGVPANYGYTF. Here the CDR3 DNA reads TGTGCCAGCAGCTCAGGCCGCGGGGTGCCAGCTAACTATGGCTACACCTTC.

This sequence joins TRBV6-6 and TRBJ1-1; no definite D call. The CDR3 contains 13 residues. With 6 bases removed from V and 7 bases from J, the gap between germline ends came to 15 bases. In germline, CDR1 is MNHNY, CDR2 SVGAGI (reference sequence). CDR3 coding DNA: TGTGCCAGCAGGCGTCTACATTCAGGTGAAGCTTTCTTT. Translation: CASRRLHSGEAFF.

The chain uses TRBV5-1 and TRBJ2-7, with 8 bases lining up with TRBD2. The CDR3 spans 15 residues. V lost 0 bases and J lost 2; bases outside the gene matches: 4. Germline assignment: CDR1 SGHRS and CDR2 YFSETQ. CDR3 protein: CASSLASGRTYEQYF. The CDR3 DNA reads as TGCGCCAGCAGCTTGGCGAGCGGGAGAACCTACGAGCAGTACTTC.

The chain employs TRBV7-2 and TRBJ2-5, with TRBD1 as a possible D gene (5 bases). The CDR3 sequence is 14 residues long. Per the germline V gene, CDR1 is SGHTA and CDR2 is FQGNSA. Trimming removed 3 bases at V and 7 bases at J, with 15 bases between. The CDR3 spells CASSFGGQKGTQYF. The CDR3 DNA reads TGTGCCAGCAGCTTTGGTGGACAAAAGGGGACCCAGTACTTC.

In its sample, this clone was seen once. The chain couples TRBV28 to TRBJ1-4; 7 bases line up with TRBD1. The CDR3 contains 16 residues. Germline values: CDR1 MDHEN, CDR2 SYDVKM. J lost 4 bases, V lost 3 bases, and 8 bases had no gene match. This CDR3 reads CASSFFGTALNEKLFF. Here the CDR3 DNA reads TGTGCCAGCAGTTTTTTTGGGACAGCTCTTAATGAAAAACTGTTTTTT. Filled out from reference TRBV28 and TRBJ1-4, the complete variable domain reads DVKVTQSSRYLVKRTGEKVFLECVQDMDHENMFWYRQDPGLGLRLIYFSYDVKMKEKGDIPEGYSVSREKKERFSLILESASTNQTSMYLCASSFFGTALNEKLFFGSGTQLSVL.

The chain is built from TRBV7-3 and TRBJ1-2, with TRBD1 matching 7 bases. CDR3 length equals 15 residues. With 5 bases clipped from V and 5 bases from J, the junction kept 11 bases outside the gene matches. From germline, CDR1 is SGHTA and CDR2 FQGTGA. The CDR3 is CASSQTGRFPYGYTF. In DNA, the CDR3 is TGTGCCAGCAGCCAGACAGGGAGGTTCCCTTATGGCTACACCTTC.

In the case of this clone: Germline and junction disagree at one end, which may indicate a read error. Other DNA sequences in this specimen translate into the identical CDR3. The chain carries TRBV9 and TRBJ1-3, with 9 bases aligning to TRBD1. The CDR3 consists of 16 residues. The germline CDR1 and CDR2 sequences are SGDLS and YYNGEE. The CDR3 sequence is CASSAGQGSSGNTIYF. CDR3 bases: TGTGCTAGCAGCGCCGGACAGGGGAGCTCTGGAAACACCATCTATTTT.

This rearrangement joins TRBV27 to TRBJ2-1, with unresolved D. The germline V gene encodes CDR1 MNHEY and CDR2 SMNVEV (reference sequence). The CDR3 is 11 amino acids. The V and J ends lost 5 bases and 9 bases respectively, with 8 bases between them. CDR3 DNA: TGTGCCAGCAGTAACCGGGCTGAGCAGTTCTTC. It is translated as CASSNRAEQFF.

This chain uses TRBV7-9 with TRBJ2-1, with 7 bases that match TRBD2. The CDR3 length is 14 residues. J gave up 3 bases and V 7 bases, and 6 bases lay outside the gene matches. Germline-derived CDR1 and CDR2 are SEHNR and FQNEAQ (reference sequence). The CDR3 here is CASTISSGYNEQFF. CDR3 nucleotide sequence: TGTGCCAGCACCATTTCTAGCGGCTACAATGAGCAGTTCTTC.

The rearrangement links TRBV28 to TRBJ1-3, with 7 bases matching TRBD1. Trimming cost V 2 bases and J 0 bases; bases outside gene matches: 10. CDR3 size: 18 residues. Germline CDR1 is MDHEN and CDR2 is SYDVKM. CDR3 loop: CASSLLGRGTASGNTIYF. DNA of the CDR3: TGTGCCAGCAGTTTACTGGGGAGGGGGACAGCCTCTGGAAACACCATATATTTT.

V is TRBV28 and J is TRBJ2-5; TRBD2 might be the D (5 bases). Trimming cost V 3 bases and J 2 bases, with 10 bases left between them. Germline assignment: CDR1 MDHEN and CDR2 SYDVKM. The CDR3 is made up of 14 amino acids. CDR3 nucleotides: TGTGCCAGCAGTTTTTTTACGGGACAAGAGACCCAGTACTTC. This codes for CASSFFTGQETQYF.

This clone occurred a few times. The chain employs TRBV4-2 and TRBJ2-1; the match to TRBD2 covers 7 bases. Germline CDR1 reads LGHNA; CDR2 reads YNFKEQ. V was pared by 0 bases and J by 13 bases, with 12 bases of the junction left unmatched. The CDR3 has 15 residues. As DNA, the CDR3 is TGTGCCAGCAGCCAAGAGAGCCTGGCGGGAGACCCCCAGTTCTTC. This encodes CASSQESLAGDPQFF.

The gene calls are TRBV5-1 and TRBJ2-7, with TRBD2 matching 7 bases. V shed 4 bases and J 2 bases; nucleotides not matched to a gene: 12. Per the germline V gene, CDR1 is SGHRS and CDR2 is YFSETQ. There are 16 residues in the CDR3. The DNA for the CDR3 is TGCGCCAGCAGCCTGACCAGCGGGATCAGGGCCTACGAGCAGTACTTC. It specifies CASSLTSGIRAYEQYF.

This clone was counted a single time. Here the CDR3 reads CSVEGVTNYGYTF. DNA for the CDR3: TGCAGCGTTGAGGGGGTGACGAACTATGGCTACACCTTC. This rearrangement joins TRBV29-1 to TRBJ1-2; D possibly corresponds to TRBD1 (5 bases). The V end was cut by 3 bases, the J end by 2 bases, with 10 bases between. Germline CDR1 is SQVTM and CDR2 is ANQGSEA. This CDR3 is built from 13 residues.